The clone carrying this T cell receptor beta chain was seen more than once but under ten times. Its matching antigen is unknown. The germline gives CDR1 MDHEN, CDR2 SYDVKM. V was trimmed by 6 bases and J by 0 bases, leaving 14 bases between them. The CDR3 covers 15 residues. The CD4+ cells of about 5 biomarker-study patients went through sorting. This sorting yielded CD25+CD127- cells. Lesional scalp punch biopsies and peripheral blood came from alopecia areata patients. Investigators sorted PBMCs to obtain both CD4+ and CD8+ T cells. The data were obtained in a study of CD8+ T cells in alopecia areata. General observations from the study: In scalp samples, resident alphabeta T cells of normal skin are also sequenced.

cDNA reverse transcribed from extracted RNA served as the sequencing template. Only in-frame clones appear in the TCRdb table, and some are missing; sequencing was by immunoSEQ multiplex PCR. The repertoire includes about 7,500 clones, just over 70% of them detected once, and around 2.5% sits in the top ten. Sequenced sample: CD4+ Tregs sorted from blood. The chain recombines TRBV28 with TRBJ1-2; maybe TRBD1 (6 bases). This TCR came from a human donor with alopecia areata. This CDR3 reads CASSSAGAANYGYTF. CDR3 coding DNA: TGTGCCAGCAGCTCAGCAGGGGCTGCTAACTATGGCTACACCTTC.